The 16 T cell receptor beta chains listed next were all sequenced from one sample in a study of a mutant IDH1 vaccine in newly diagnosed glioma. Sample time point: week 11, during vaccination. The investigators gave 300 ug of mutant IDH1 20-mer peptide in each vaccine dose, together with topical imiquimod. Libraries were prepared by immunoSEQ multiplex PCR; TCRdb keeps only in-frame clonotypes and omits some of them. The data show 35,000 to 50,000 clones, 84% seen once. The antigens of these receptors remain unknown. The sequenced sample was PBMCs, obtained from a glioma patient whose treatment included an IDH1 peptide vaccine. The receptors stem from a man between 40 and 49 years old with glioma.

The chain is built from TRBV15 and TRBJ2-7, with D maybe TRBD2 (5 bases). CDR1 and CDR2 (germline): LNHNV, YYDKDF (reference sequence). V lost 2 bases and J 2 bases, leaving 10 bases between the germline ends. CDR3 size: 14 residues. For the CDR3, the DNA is TGTGCCACCAGCAGAAATGAACTAGCCTACGAGCAGTACTTC. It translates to CATSRNELAYEQYF.

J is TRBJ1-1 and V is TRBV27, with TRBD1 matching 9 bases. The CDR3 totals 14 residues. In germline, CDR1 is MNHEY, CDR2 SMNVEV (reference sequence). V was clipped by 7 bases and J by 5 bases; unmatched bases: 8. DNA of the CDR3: TGTGCCAGCACCCCGGGACAGGGAGGTACTGAAGCTTTCTTT. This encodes CASTPGQGGTEAFF.

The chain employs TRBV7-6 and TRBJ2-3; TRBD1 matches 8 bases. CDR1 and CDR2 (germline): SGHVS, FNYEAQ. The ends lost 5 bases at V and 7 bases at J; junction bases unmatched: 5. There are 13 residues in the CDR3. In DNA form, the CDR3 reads TGTGCCAGCAGCCCTCGGACAGGGCATACGCAGTATTTT. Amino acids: CASSPRTGHTQYF.

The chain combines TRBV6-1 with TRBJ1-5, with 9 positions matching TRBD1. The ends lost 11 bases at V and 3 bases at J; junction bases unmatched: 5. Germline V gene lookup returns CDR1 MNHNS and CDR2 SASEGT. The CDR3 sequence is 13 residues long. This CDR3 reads CAVGQGTNQPQHF. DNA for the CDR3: TGTGCCGTGGGACAGGGAACCAATCAGCCCCAGCATTTT.

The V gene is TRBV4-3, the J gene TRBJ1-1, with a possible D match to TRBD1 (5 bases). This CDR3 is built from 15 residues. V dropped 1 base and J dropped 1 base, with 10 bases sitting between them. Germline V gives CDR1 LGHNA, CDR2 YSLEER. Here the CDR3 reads CASSQVGHPNTEAFF. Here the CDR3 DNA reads TGCGCCAGCAGCCAAGTCGGACACCCGAACACTGAAGCTTTCTTT.

Written as DNA, the CDR3 is TGTGCCAGTAGTAGAGACAGGATTCTCCCTATGAACACTGAAGCTTTCTTT. Translated, it gives CASSRDRILPMNTEAFF. The chain combines TRBV19 with TRBJ1-1; perhaps TRBD1 as D (6 bases). The CDR3 spans 17 residues. Germline V gene data show CDR1 as LNHDA and CDR2 as SQIVND (reference sequence). V lost 4 bases and J 0 bases, leaving 18 bases between the germline ends.

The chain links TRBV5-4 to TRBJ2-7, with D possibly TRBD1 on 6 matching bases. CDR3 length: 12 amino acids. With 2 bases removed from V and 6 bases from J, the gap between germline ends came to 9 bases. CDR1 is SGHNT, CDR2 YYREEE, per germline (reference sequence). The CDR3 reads CASSFYRAEQYF. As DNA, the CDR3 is TGTGCCAGCAGCTTCTACAGGGCCGAGCAGTACTTC.

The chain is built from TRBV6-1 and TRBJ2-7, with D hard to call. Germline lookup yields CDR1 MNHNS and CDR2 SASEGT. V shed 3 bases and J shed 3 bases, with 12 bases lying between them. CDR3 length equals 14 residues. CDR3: CASSDARNLYEQYF. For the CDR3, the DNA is TGTGCCAGCAGTGACGCCAGGAACCTCTACGAGCAGTACTTC.

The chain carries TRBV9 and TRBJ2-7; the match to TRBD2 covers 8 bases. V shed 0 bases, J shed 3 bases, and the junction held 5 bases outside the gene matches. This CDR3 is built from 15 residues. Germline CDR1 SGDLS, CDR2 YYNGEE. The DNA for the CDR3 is TGTGCCAGCAGCGTAGACGGGAGGGCCGTCTACGAGCAGTACTTC. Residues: CASSVDGRAVYEQYF.

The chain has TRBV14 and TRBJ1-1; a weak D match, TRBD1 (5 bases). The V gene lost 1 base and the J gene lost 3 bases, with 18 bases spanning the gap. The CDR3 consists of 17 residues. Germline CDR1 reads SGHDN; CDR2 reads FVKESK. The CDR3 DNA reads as TGTGCCAGCAGCCAAGCCGAGACAGCCATCTGGGACACTGAAGCTTTCTTT. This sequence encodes CASSQAETAIWDTEAFF.

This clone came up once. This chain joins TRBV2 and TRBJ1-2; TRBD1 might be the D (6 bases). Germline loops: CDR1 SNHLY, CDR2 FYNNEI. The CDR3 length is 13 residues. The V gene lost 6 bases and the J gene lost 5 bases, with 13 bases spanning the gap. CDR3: CASSRTGKYGYTF. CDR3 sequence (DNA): TGTGCCAGCAGCCGCACAGGGAAGTATGGCTACACCTTC. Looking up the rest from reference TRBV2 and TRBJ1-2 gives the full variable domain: EPEVTQTPSHQVTQMGQEVILRCVPISNHLYFYWYRQILGQKVEFLVSFYNNEISEKSEIFDDQFSVERPDGSNFTLKIRSTKLEDSAMYFCASSRTGKYGYTFGSGTRLTVV.

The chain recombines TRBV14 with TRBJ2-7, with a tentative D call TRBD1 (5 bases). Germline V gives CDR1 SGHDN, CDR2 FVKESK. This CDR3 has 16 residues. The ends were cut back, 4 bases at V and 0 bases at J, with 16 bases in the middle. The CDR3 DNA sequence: TGTGCCAGCAGCCCCTTAGACAGCACGAGCTCCTACGAGCAGTACTTC. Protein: CASSPLDSTSSYEQYF.

The CDR3 spells CASSHLDSGNTIYF. In DNA, the CDR3 is TGCGCCAGCAGCCACCTAGACTCTGGAAACACCATATATTTT. The rearrangement uses TRBV5-1 and TRBJ1-3; D unresolved. This CDR3 contains 14 residues. CDR1 and CDR2 (germline): SGHRS, YFSETQ. The V end was cut by 4 bases, the J end by 0 bases, with 8 bases between.

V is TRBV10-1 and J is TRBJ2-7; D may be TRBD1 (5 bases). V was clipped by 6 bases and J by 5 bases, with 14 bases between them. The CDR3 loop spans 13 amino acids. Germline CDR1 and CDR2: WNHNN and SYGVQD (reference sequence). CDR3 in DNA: TGCGCCAGCAGAGAGACAGCGAGCAACGAGCAGTACTTC. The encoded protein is CASRETASNEQYF.

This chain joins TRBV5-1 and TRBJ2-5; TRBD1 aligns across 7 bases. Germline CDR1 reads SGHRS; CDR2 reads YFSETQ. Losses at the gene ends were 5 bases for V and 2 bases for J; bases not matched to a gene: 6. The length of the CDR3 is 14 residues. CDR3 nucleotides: TGCGCCAGCAGTAATCCGGGACAGCAAGAGACCCAGTACTTC. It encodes CASSNPGQQETQYF.

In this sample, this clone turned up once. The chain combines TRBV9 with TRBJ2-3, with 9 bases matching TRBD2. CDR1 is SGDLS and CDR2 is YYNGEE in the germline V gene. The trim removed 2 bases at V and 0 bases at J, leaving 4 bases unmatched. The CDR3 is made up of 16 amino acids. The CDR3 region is CASSVLAGPSTDTQYF. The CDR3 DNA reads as TGTGCCAGCAGCGTTCTAGCGGGGCCTAGCACAGATACGCAGTATTTT.